The next 26 T cell receptor beta chains were all read from a single sample in a study of T cells in Graves' hyperthyroidism and ophthalmopathy (dated by TCRdb to between 2017 and 2020). The method behind the library was multiplex PCR. Sequencing relied on an Illumina HiSeq 2000. The TCR beta CDR3 regions were amplified from the RNA transcripts. The TCR CDR3 was subjected to a first round of RT-PCR using the HTBI primer set and the Qiagen OneStep RT-PCR kit. TCRdb trimmed public reads at Q25 via fastp, called clones via MiXCR and kept in-frame beta chains. Each entry is one CDR3 protein sequence, shown with its most common DNA and genes. For this sample there are about 570,000 distinct CDR3 sequences; about 14% appear just once. Approximately 15% of the sample is taken by the ten largest. The sequenced sample consisted of blood. The receptors were gathered from a woman aged 35 to 49 with Graves' hyperthyroidism.

The chain is built from TRBV28 and TRBJ2-1; 7 bases match TRBD1. The trim removed 6 bases at V and 4 bases at J, leaving 12 bases unmatched. This CDR3 is 16 amino acids long. The germline V gene has CDR1 MDHEN and CDR2 SYDVKM. The CDR3 reads CASSLPGQVFYNEQFF. CDR3 coding DNA: TGTGCCAGCAGCCTCCCAGGACAGGTTTTTTACAATGAGCAGTTCTTC.

This clonotype was observed at least ten times. This chain links TRBV28 with TRBJ2-5; no reliable D call. This CDR3 comprises 14 residues. Germline assignment: CDR1 MDHEN and CDR2 SYDVKM. V was trimmed by 3 bases and J by 1 base, leaving 9 bases between them. The DNA for the CDR3 is TGTGCCAGCAGTTTTAGTTTTGCCCAAGAGACCCAGTACTTC. The encoded protein is CASSFSFAQETQYF.

Regarding this clonotype: A much larger clone sits a single nucleotide away, making a read error possible. The chain uses TRBV12-3 or TRBV12-4 and TRBJ2-7; 9 bases agree with TRBD1. V lost 5 bases, J lost 8 bases, and 10 bases stayed unmatched. This CDR3 contains 14 residues. CDR3 DNA: TGTGCCAGCAGTCTCGGGACAGGGAGCGACAAGCAGTACTTC. It codes for CASSLGTGSDKQYF.

The chain combines TRBV9 with TRBJ1-3; D unresolved. This CDR3 has 14 amino acids. Germline CDR1 SGDLS, CDR2 YYNGEE. The V end lost 0 bases, the J end lost 3 bases, and 7 bases lay between the germline ends. The CDR3 protein is CASSVDHFGNTIYF. Here the CDR3 DNA reads TGTGCCAGCAGCGTAGACCACTTTGGAAACACCATATATTTT.

As to this clonotype: Possible read error: a much larger clone is one base away. The V gene is TRBV6-1, the J gene TRBJ1-1; a possible D gene is TRBD1 (6 bases). CDR1 and CDR2 from the germline V gene are MNHNS and SASEGT. The length of the CDR3 is 14 residues. The V end was cut by 2 bases, the J end by 1 base, with 8 bases between. The CDR3 spells CASSEKGGNTEAFF. DNA for the CDR3: TGTGCCAGCAGTGAAAAAGGGGGGAACACTGAAGCTTTCTTT.

This clonotype was found many times. V gene TRBV2 combines with J gene TRBJ2-3; 11 bases are shared with TRBD2. Germline trimming cut 3 bases from V and 7 bases from J; bases unmatched to any gene: 3. The CDR3 is 14 amino acids. Per germline, CDR1 SNHLY and CDR2 FYNNEI. CDR3 in DNA: TGTGCCAGCAGTGAGGGGACTAGCGGAAATACGCAGTATTTT. It is translated as CASSEGTSGNTQYF.

This clonotype has ten or more counts. The chain uses TRBV5-1 and TRBJ2-7; D might be TRBD1 (6 bases). Germline CDR1 reads SGHRS; CDR2 reads YFSETQ. There are 15 residues in the CDR3. V lost 3 bases and J 3 bases, leaving 16 bases between the germline ends. The CDR3 is CASSSDRLTSYEQYF. The CDR3 DNA is TGCGCCAGCAGCTCGGACAGACTAACTAGCTACGAGCAGTACTTC.

This clonotype was seen more than once but under ten times. The V and J genes are TRBV5-1 and TRBJ2-5; the D is unclear. Trimming shortened V by 5 bases and J by 3 bases, and 20 bases separated the two germline ends. CDR1 and CDR2 from the germline V gene are SGHRS and YFSETQ. This CDR3 contains 16 residues. The CDR3 region has the DNA TGCGCCAGCAGGCCTGCCAGTCAACTTCCCGAAGAGACCCAGTACTTC. Amino acid sequence: CASRPASQLPEETQYF.

This clonotype was counted many times. The rearrangement joins TRBV2 to TRBJ1-1; D call uncertain. The V gene's germline CDR1 is SNHLY and CDR2 FYNNEI. This CDR3 is built from 15 residues. Trimming left V 4 bases short and J 0 bases short, with 12 bases between. The CDR3 is CASSGRSLMNTEAFF. In nucleotides, the CDR3 is TGTGCCAGCAGTGGCCGGAGCTTGATGAACACTGAAGCTTTCTTT.

This clonotype was observed at least ten times. The CDR3 loop is CASKMRENTEAFF. The CDR3 DNA follows: TGCGCCAGCAAGATGAGGGAGAACACTGAAGCTTTCTTT. The chain has TRBV5-1 and TRBJ1-1, with unresolved D. CDR1 SGHRS and CDR2 YFSETQ come from the germline V gene. The CDR3 is 13 amino acids. The V end was cut by 6 bases, the J end by 1 base, with 10 bases between.

The V call is TRBV12-3 or TRBV12-4, the J call TRBJ1-6; D is unclear. V dropped 6 bases and J dropped 9 bases, with 9 bases sitting between them. The CDR3 runs 12 residues. The CDR3 DNA reads as TGTGCCAGCAGCCGGGGTTCTTCACCCCTCCACTTT. Residues: CASSRGSSPLHF.

CDR3 amino acids: CSARDRNGSIYYEQYF. The CDR3 nucleotides read TGCAGTGCTAGAGATCGGAACGGGAGCATCTACTACGAGCAGTACTTC. The V and J genes are TRBV20-1 and TRBJ2-7, with a weak D call TRBD2 (6 bases). V was trimmed by 0 bases and J by 3 bases, leaving 18 bases between them. Germline CDR1 DFQATT, CDR2 SNEGSKA (reference sequence). The CDR3 extends over 16 amino acids.

The chain carries TRBV6-5 and TRBJ2-2; 7 bases are shared with TRBD2. The V and J ends lost 3 bases and 6 bases, in that order; junction bases with no gene match: 10. CDR1 is MNHEY, CDR2 SVGAGI, per germline. The CDR3 length is 16 residues. Here the CDR3 reads CASSYIAGLDPGELFF. The CDR3 bases are TGTGCCAGCAGTTATATCGCCGGACTAGACCCCGGGGAGCTGTTTTTT.

This clonotype showed up just a few times. The chain uses TRBV5-1 and TRBJ1-3; no reliable D call. The CDR3 is made up of 15 amino acids. The V and J ends lost 0 bases and 2 bases respectively, with 9 bases between them. Per the germline V gene, CDR1 is SGHRS and CDR2 is YFSETQ. The CDR3 protein is CASSLDSGTGNTIYF. CDR3 nucleotide sequence: TGCGCCAGCAGCTTGGACAGTGGGACTGGAAACACCATATATTTT. The full variable domain, in which reference TRBV5-1 and TRBJ1-3 provide the parts outside the CDR3, is KAGVTQTPRYLIKTRGQQVTLSCSPISGHRSVSWYQQTPGQGLQFLFEYFSETQRNKGNFPGRFSGRQFSNSRSEMNVSTLELGDSALYLCASSLDSGTGNTIYFGEGSWLTVV.

This clonotype was seen many times. This chain links TRBV30 with TRBJ2-2; no clear D. The CDR3 is made up of 13 amino acids. Trimming left V 5 bases short and J 7 bases short, with 14 bases between. The germline V gene has CDR1 GTSNPN and CDR2 SVGIG (reference sequence). The DNA for the CDR3 is TGTGCCTGGCAAGATAGTTCGGGCGGGGAGCTGTTTTTT. It translates to CAWQDSSGGELFF.

This clonotype was seen at least ten times. The chain recombines TRBV2 with TRBJ2-5; 11 bases agree with TRBD2. The CDR3 runs 15 residues. Unmatched junction bases numbered 6, after V lost 7 bases and J lost 2 bases. Germline values: CDR1 SNHLY, CDR2 FYNNEI. This CDR3 is CASNPGLAEQETQYF. The CDR3 coding sequence is TGTGCCAGCAACCCGGGACTAGCGGAGCAAGAGACCCAGTACTTC.

At least ten counts were recorded for this clonotype. This chain joins TRBV30 and TRBJ1-5, with D possibly matching TRBD1 (6 bases). The germline V gene encodes CDR1 GTSNPN and CDR2 SVGIG (reference sequence). V was trimmed by 4 bases and J by 2 bases, leaving 18 bases between them. This CDR3 is built from 16 residues. Here the CDR3 DNA reads TGTGCCTGGAACACAAGGGGGGTAAACGGCAATCAGCCCCAGCATTTT. It encodes CAWNTRGVNGNQPQHF.

V and J are TRBV29-1 and TRBJ2-7; no clear D gene. There are 12 residues in the CDR3. V was pared by 1 base and J by 4 bases, with 8 bases between. Germline CDR1 and CDR2: SQVTM and ANQGSEA. As DNA, the CDR3 is TGCAGCGTTGAAGCACGGGCGTACGAGCAGTACTTC. Protein sequence: CSVEARAYEQYF.

This clonotype was detected a few times. This chain joins TRBV20-1 and TRBJ2-7, with 10 bases lining up with TRBD1. The germline CDR1 and CDR2 sequences are DFQATT and SNEGSKA (reference sequence). After removal of 0 bases from V and 5 bases from J, the junction contained 13 bases not matched to a gene. The CDR3 has 17 amino acids. The CDR3 DNA sequence: TGCAGTGCTAGAGACTACTACCGGGACAGGGGTATTGACGAGCAGTACTTC. It specifies CSARDYYRDRGIDEQYF.

This clonotype occurred many times. The chain joins TRBV28 to TRBJ2-7; D might be TRBD1 (5 bases). This CDR3 region has 14 residues. Trimming took off 2 bases at V and 0 bases at J, with 8 bases between the two ends. In germline, CDR1 is MDHEN, CDR2 SYDVKM. CDR3 DNA sequence: TGTGCCAGCAGTTTACCGACAGTCTCCTACGAGCAGTACTTC. Its protein product is CASSLPTVSYEQYF.

This clonotype has a count of ten or more. The V gene is TRBV28, the J gene TRBJ2-7, with TRBD2 matching 14 bases. This CDR3 has 15 residues. Per the germline V gene, CDR1 is MDHEN and CDR2 is SYDVKM. The trim removed 6 bases at V and 3 bases at J, leaving 4 bases unmatched. The CDR3 is CASSPGTSGGYEQYF. The CDR3, as DNA: TGTGCCAGCAGCCCTGGGACTAGCGGGGGCTACGAGCAGTACTTC.

This clonotype was recorded at least ten times. The chain has TRBV2 and TRBJ1-2; D gene unclear. The CDR3 extends over 15 amino acids. The germline gives CDR1 SNHLY, CDR2 FYNNEI. Trimming left V 6 bases short and J 4 bases short, with 18 bases between. CDR3 protein: CASSKGEIVVYGYTF. The CDR3 nucleotides read TGTGCCAGCAGCAAGGGAGAGATCGTCGTCTATGGCTACACCTTC.

The chain couples TRBV10-3 to TRBJ2-2; tentatively, D is TRBD1 (5 bases). V was cut by 5 bases and J by 7 bases, with 11 bases left in between. The CDR3 is 13 amino acids. Germline V CDR1 and CDR2: ENHRY, SYGVKD. The CDR3: CAISRTTDGELFF. CDR3 bases: TGTGCCATCAGTAGAACGACAGACGGGGAGCTGTTTTTT.

This chain joins TRBV7-8 and TRBJ2-1; 9 nucleotides line up with TRBD2. The length of the CDR3 is 16 residues. Germline values: CDR1 SGHVS, CDR2 FQNEAQ. The V gene end was trimmed by 5 bases and the J gene end by 4 bases; junction bases not matched to a gene: 9. The CDR3 nucleotides read TGTGCCAGCAGCACAACGGTAGCGGGGGTATACAATGAGCAGTTCTTC. It yields the protein CASSTTVAGVYNEQFF.

With regard to this clonotype: Being one base from a much bigger clone, this may be a read error. The rearrangement links TRBV12-3 or TRBV12-4 to TRBJ1-2, with D tentatively TRBD1 (5 bases). V dropped 7 bases and J dropped 2 bases, with 14 bases sitting between them. The CDR3 is 14 residues long. The CDR3 is CASTSGLPNYGYTF. The CDR3 DNA is TGTGCCAGCACTTCAGGGTTGCCAAACTATGGCTACACCTTC.

This clonotype appeared many times. The V gene is TRBV7-3, the J gene TRBJ2-1, with 11 bases aligning to TRBD2. J lost 7 bases, V lost 2 bases, and 4 bases had no gene match. The germline V gene has CDR1 SGHTA and CDR2 FQGTGA. This CDR3 has 15 amino acids. CDR3 sequence: CASSLVAGGPNEQFF. The CDR3 DNA reads as TGTGCCAGCAGCTTAGTAGCGGGAGGGCCAAATGAGCAGTTCTTC.